The text below deals with one T cell receptor (beta chain). The data belong to a study of control samples from healthy donors and cancer patients. Only in-frame clones appear in the TCRdb table, and some are missing; sequencing was by immunoSEQ multiplex PCR. The table lists around 180,000 clones, around 88% of them singletons. This receptor was identified in a woman aged 30 to 39 in good health. The sequencing input was blood.

In DNA form, the CDR3 reads TGTGCCAGCAGTGTTGGGGACAGTCGGGATACGCAGTATTTT. Amino acid sequence: CASSVGDSRDTQYF. The chain carries TRBV28 and TRBJ2-3; TRBD1 matches 7 bases. The V segment lost 5 bases and the J segment 6 bases; nucleotides outside the gene matches: 8. This CDR3 is built from 14 residues. Germline CDR1 and CDR2: MDHEN and SYDVKM.